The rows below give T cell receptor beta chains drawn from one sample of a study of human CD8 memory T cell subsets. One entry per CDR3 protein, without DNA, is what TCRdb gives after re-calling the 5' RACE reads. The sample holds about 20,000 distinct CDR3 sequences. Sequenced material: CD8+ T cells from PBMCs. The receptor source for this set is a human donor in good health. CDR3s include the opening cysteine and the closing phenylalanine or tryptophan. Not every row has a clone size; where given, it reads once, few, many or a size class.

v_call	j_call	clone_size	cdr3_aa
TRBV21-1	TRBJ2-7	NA	CASSHRRAGGSYEQYF
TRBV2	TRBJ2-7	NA	CASSRTSGGDEQYF
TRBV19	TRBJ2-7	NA	CASSGSVGSYEQYF
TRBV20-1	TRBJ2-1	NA	CSARGGLGNEQFF
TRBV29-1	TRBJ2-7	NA	CSVKTGNYEQYF
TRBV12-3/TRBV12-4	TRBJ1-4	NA	CASSRQGAKLFF
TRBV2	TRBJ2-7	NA	CASSVKTTYEQYF
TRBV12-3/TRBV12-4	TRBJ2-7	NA	CASSKPGQGFYEQYF
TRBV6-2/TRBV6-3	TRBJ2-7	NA	CASSYGDGSLTPTEQYF
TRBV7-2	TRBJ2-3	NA	CASSPQYRSTDTQYF
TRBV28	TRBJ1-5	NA	CASAAAAMSNQPQHF
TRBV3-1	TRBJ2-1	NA	CASSQATEDNEQFF
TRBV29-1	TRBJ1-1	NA	CSVENGGNTEAFF
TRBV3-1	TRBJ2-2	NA	CASRPTSERPGELFF
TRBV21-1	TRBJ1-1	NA	CASSNIGTVGASLSLNTEAFF
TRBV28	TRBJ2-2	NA	CASSFNGLAGVPDTGELFF
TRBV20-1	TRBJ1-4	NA	CSASHGKGFDEKLFF
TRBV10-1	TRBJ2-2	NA	CASSDPPRAGGTGELFF
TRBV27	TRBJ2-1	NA	CASSLFSDRVYNEQFF
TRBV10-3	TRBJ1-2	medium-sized	CAISEPGQGYYGYTF
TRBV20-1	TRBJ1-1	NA	CSASSTDQPNTEAFF
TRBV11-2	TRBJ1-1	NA	CASTHKRVRDRSLAEAFF
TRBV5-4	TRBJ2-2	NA	CASSAGGDTGELFF